One sample yielded the 10 T cell receptor beta chains listed below, sequenced in a study of T-cell memory formation after mild COVID-19. TCRdb reprocessed the 5' RACE reads with MiXCR, giving one entry per CDR3 protein. Of more than 100,000 distinct CDR3 sequences listed, 15% to 20% are singletons. What was sequenced was PBMCs or a T cell subset sorted from them (not recorded which). The receptor set was obtained from a man aged 18-30 years who had mild COVID-19 (a few samples of this study predate the infection). Cell type and time point are not known.

This clonotype was counted a few times. The J gene is TRBJ1-5, the V gene TRBV29-1; TRBD1 might be the D (6 bases). The CDR3 is 12 amino acids. V was shortened by 7 bases and J by 5 bases, with 12 bases between the two germline ends. CDR1 SQVTM and CDR2 ANQGSEA come from the germline V gene. CDR3 coding DNA: TGCAGCGCACAGGAGGGGGATCAGCCCCAGCATTTT. Translation: CSAQEGDQPQHF. The complete variable domain, with remaining parts taken from reference TRBV29-1 and TRBJ1-5, reads SAVISQKPSRDICQRGTSLTIQCQVDSQVTMMFWYRQQPGQSLTLIATANQGSEATYESGFVIDKFPISRPNLTFSTLTVSNMSPEDSSIYLCSAQEGDQPQHFGDGTRLSIL.

The CDR3 nucleotides are TGTGCCACCAGCAGAGATGTCGGAAACAATGAGCAGTTCTTC. Amino acids: CATSRDVGNNEQFF. The chain employs TRBV15 and TRBJ2-1; D uncertain. Germline values: CDR1 LNHNV, CDR2 YYDKDF (reference sequence). With 0 bases removed from V and 5 bases from J, the gap between germline ends came to 8 bases. CDR3 length: 14 residues. Complete variable domain (other parts from reference TRBV15 and TRBJ2-1): DAMVIQNPRYQVTQFGKPVTLSCSQTLNHNVMYWYQQKSSQAPKLLFHYYDKDFNNEADTPDNFQSRRPNTSFCFLDIRSPGLGDTAMYLCATSRDVGNNEQFFGPGTRLTVL.

This clonotype was picked up a small number of times. V and J are TRBV3-1 and TRBJ2-2; a possible D gene is TRBD2 (6 bases). Trimming removed 7 bases from V and 1 base from J, with 10 bases in between. Germline V lookup: CDR1 LGHDT, CDR2 YNNKEL (reference sequence). This CDR3 has 14 residues. CDR3 nucleotides: TGTGCCAGCAACCTGGGACTGAACACCGGGGAGCTGTTTTTT. It codes for CASNLGLNTGELFF.

V is TRBV7-2 and J is TRBJ2-5; TRBD2 matches 11 bases. CDR3 length: 17 amino acids. Germline values: CDR1 SGHTA, CDR2 FQGNSA. With V trimmed by 8 bases and J by 5 bases, 16 bases remained unmatched. The CDR3 coding sequence is TGTGCCAGCGAACGACTAGCGGGGTATGGAATGGGGGAGACCCAGTACTTC. This gives the protein CASERLAGYGMGETQYF.

The chain combines TRBV7-2 with TRBJ1-5, with TRBD1 identical over 12 bases. The CDR3 is made up of 15 amino acids. With 5 bases clipped from V and 6 bases from J, the junction kept 5 bases outside the gene matches. The germline gives CDR1 SGHTA, CDR2 FQGNSA. The CDR3 DNA follows: TGTGCCAGCAGCCCAGGGACAGGGGGCGGTCAGCCCCAGCATTTT. Its protein product is CASSPGTGGGQPQHF.

J is TRBJ1-5 and V is TRBV20-1; 10 positions agree with TRBD1. With V trimmed by 1 base and J by 9 bases, 6 bases remained unmatched. Germline lookup yields CDR1 DFQATT and CDR2 SNEGSKA (reference sequence). The CDR3 totals 14 residues. CDR3 in DNA: TGCAGTGCTAGAGTTATGAGGGACAGGGGGCCCCAGCATTTT. Translated: CSARVMRDRGPQHF.

V is TRBV7-3 and J is TRBJ1-2; 9 nucleotides line up with TRBD1. The J segment lost 7 bases and the V segment lost 5 bases, leaving 8 bases of the junction unmatched. Germline V gives CDR1 SGHTA, CDR2 FQGTGA. The CDR3 has 14 residues. CDR3 amino acids: CASSPSDRGFGYTF. The CDR3 DNA sequence: TGTGCCAGCAGCCCCTCGGACAGGGGATTTGGCTACACCTTC.

DNA of the CDR3: TGTGCCAGCAGCTTGGATGCCGGGACAGGGGGCTACGAGCAGTACTTC. Encoded protein: CASSLDAGTGGYEQYF. This chain joins TRBV5-5 and TRBJ2-7; 11 bases are shared with TRBD1. Germline V lookup: CDR1 SGHKS, CDR2 YYEKEE (reference sequence). With 0 bases clipped from V and 3 bases from J, the junction kept 5 bases outside the gene matches. This CDR3 region has 16 residues. The variable domain in full, with the rest retrieved from reference TRBV5-5 and TRBJ2-7, is DAGVTQSPTHLIKTRGQQVTLRCSPISGHKSVSWYQQVLGQGPQFIFQYYEKEERGRGNFPDRFSARQFPNYSSELNVNALLLGDSALYLCASSLDAGTGGYEQYFGPGTRLTVT.

This clonotype was observed a few times. This CDR3 reads CASTFRTGRTGELFF. The CDR3, as DNA: TGTGCCAGCACCTTTCGTACAGGGCGAACCGGGGAGCTGTTTTTT. This chain uses TRBV12-3 or TRBV12-4 with TRBJ2-2; possible D gene TRBD1, 6 bases. This CDR3 has 15 amino acids. Trimming shortened V by 7 bases and J by 5 bases, and 17 bases separated the two germline ends.

The V gene is TRBV6-1, the J gene TRBJ1-2, with TRBD1 matching over 12 bases. The CDR3 consists of 17 residues. With V trimmed by 7 bases and J by 7 bases, 16 bases remained unmatched. Per germline, CDR1 MNHNS and CDR2 SASEGT. The CDR3 nucleotides read TGTGCCAGCACTTCCGCGGGTCCGGGACAGGGGGCTGTTGGCTACACCTTC. As protein: CASTSAGPGQGAVGYTF.